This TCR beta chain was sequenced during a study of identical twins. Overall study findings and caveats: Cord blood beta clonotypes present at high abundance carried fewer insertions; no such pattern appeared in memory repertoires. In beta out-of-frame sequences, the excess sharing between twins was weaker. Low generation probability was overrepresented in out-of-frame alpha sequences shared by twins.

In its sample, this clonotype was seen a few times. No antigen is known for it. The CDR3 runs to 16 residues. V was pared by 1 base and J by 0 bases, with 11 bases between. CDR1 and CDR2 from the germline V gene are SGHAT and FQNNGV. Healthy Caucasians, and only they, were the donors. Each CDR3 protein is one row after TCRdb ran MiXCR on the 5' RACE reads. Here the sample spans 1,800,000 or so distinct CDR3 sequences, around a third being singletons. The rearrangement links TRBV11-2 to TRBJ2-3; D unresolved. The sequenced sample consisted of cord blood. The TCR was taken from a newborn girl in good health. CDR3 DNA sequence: TGTGCCAGCAGCTTAGTCCCACTGGGTAGCACAGATACGCAGTATTTT. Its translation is CASSLVPLGSTDTQYF.